This T cell receptor beta chain came from a study of low-dose radiotherapy and immunotherapy resistance in tumors. Overall study: Cohort 1 got 0.5 Gy per fraction every 2 weeks, 6.5 Gy in total. One day prior to radiation and immunotherapy, intravenous cyclophosphamide at 200 mg/m2 was given, repeated every two weeks.

This clonotype was seen at least ten times. Because the CDR3's place on the DNA is in doubt, the DNA is left out and the CDR3 is given as listed by TCRdb. First-strand cDNA relied on TRAV- and TRBV-specific primers spanning alpha and beta chains. TCRs underwent around 18 PCR cycles of amplification with a constant-region primer and V-primer adapter. TCRdb re-analysed the reads in MiXCR, keeping a single row per CDR3 protein. The sample records tens of thousands of distinct CDR3 sequences, about 18% being singletons. The sample's time point: before trial treatment. The CDR3 contains 13 residues when both ends are counted. Per the germline V gene, CDR1 is SGHDT and CDR2 is YYEEEE.

The input for sequencing was PBMCs, taken before treatment. This clonotype originated in a male donor with prostate cancer. This chain joins TRBV5-6 and TRBJ1-5. The CDR3 spells CASSLTVWGPSIF.